These 14 T cell receptor beta chains share one sample of origin, sequenced in a study of control samples from healthy donors and cancer patients. Clones were read by immunoSEQ multiplex PCR, and TCRdb kept only the in-frame ones, dropping some. The sample holds more than 100,000 clones, around 90% seen once. Sample: blood. These receptor sequences come from a young man in good health.

The chain uses TRBV3-1 (or the pseudogene TRBV3-2) and TRBJ2-7; a possible D gene is TRBD1 (7 bases). CDR3 size: 14 residues. Germline V gene lookup returns CDR1 LGHDT and CDR2 YNNKEL (reference sequence). V lost 2 bases and J 4 bases, leaving 12 bases between the germline ends. The CDR3 spells CASSQSAGGYEQYF. The CDR3 nucleotides are TGTGCCAGCAGCCAATCAGCAGGGGGGTACGAGCAGTACTTC.

The rearrangement uses TRBV6-5 and TRBJ1-3; D may be TRBD1 (5 bases). Between the trimmed V and J ends, which lost 10 bases and 1 base, there was a span of 8 bases. Germline V gene sequence: CDR1 MNHEY, CDR2 SVGAGI. This CDR3 has 12 residues. The CDR3 region is CATGGSGNTIYF. The CDR3 region has the DNA TGTGCCACTGGGGGGTCTGGAAACACCATATATTTT.

V is TRBV19 and J is TRBJ1-5; unclear D gene. The ends were cut back, 5 bases at V and 5 bases at J, with 19 bases in the middle. The CDR3 runs 16 residues. Germline CDR1 and CDR2: LNHDA and SQIVND (reference sequence). CDR3 DNA sequence: TGTGCCAGTAGTGACTTCCCGGGATACACCGATCAGCCCCAGCATTTT. Protein product: CASSDFPGYTDQPQHF. Full variable domain (remainder filled in from reference TRBV19 and TRBJ1-5): DGGITQSPKYLFRKEGQNVTLSCEQNLNHDAMYWYRQDPGQGLRLIYYSQIVNDFQKGDIAEGYSVSREKKESFPLTVTSAQKNPTAFYLCASSDFPGYTDQPQHFGDGTRLSIL.

V usage is TRBV5-6 and J usage is TRBJ2-1; D may be TRBD1 or TRBD2 (5 bases each). Trimming took 2 bases from V and 3 from J, leaving 12 bases between them. The CDR3 extends over 15 amino acids. Germline V lookup: CDR1 SGHDT, CDR2 YYEEEE. In nucleotides, the CDR3 is TGTGCCAGCAGCTTTGGCCAGGGAGTCTACAATGAGCAGTTCTTC. Amino acid sequence: CASSFGQGVYNEQFF.

The J gene is TRBJ1-1, the V gene TRBV11-1, with D hard to call. Deletions cut 2 bases from V and 3 bases from J, with 10 bases between. Germline values: CDR1 SGHAT, CDR2 FQDESV (reference sequence). The CDR3 extends over 14 amino acids. This CDR3 reads CASSLNPPDTEAFF. CDR3 coding DNA: TGTGCCAGCAGCTTAAACCCTCCGGACACTGAAGCTTTCTTT.

The chain recombines TRBV30 with TRBJ1-5; D not certain. The CDR3 extends over 13 amino acids. Trimming took off 5 bases at V and 1 base at J, with 9 bases between the two ends. The germline gives CDR1 GTSNPN, CDR2 SVGIG (reference sequence). For the CDR3, the DNA is TGTGCCTGGGCAAGACACAGCAATCAGCCCCAGCATTTT. Protein sequence: CAWARHSNQPQHF.

This chain joins TRBV5-4 and TRBJ2-3, with 8 bases lining up with TRBD2. Germline V gene sequence: CDR1 SGHNT, CDR2 YYREEE (reference sequence). The J segment lost 2 bases and the V segment lost 0 bases, leaving 2 bases of the junction unmatched. The CDR3 length is 15 residues. CDR3: CASSLGGGITDTQYF. DNA of the CDR3: TGTGCCAGCAGCTTGGGCGGGGGGATCACAGATACGCAGTATTTT.

This chain connects TRBV30 to TRBJ1-6, with 8 bases fitting TRBD1. V lost 2 bases and J lost 7; bases outside the gene matches: 13. The CDR3 runs to 17 residues. In germline, CDR1 is GTSNPN, CDR2 SVGIG (reference sequence). The CDR3 bases are TGTGCCTGGAGTCCGCGGACAGGGACGGGGCGAAATTCACCCCTCCACTTT. Translation gives CAWSPRTGTGRNSPLHF.

This clone was seen more than once but under ten times. The chain carries TRBV14 and TRBJ2-6; possible D gene TRBD1, 6 bases. The CDR3 runs 19 residues. V lost 6 bases to trimming and J lost 4 bases, with 25 bases between them. Per the germline V gene, CDR1 is SGHDN and CDR2 is FVKESK. The CDR3 sequence is CASRKGHLGSLTGANVLTF. Written as DNA, the CDR3 is TGTGCCAGCAGAAAGGGACACCTTGGGAGTTTGACAGGGGCCAACGTCCTGACTTTC.

The rearrangement joins TRBV7-8 to TRBJ1-5, with D uncertain. This CDR3 contains 13 residues. CDR1 and CDR2 from the germline V gene are SGHVS and FQNEAQ. V was trimmed by 3 bases and J by 8 bases, leaving 11 bases between them. The CDR3 protein is CASSFPGREPQHF. Written as DNA, the CDR3 is TGTGCCAGCAGCTTCCCTGGGCGGGAGCCCCAGCATTTT.

This chain joins TRBV13 and TRBJ2-2, with TRBD2 matching over 7 bases. Germline V gene lookup returns CDR1 PRHDT and CDR2 FYEKMQ (reference sequence). The CDR3 runs 16 residues. Germline trimming cut 2 bases from V and 5 bases from J; bases unmatched to any gene: 8. CDR3 loop: CASSLRRWGGTGELFF. Here the CDR3 DNA reads TGTGCCAGCAGCTTAAGGCGCTGGGGGGGAACCGGGGAGCTGTTTTTT.

The chain carries TRBV4-2 and TRBJ1-1; TRBD1 matches 7 bases. CDR3 length: 18 residues. J lost 0 bases, V lost 0 bases, and 10 bases had no gene match. Germline loops: CDR1 LGHNA, CDR2 YNFKEQ. The CDR3 sequence is CASSQDFRDSNMNTEAFF. CDR3 in DNA: TGTGCCAGCAGCCAAGATTTTCGGGACAGTAACATGAACACTGAAGCTTTCTTT.

This clone was observed a single time. The chain employs TRBV12-3 or TRBV12-4 and TRBJ1-5; no clear D gene. CDR3 length: 13 residues. Trimming removed 8 bases from V and 7 bases from J, with 15 bases in between. The CDR3 is CASCLRGGQPQHF. CDR3 coding DNA: TGTGCCAGCTGTCTAAGAGGTGGGCAGCCCCAGCATTTT.

This chain connects TRBV4-2 to TRBJ1-1; D remains ambiguous. The germline CDR1 and CDR2 sequences are LGHNA and YNFKEQ. CDR3 length: 13 residues. V was cut by 7 bases and J by 6 bases, with 15 bases left in between. Here the CDR3 reads CASTRGGGSEAFF. Here the CDR3 DNA reads TGTGCCAGCACCCGCGGCGGAGGGTCTGAAGCTTTCTTT.